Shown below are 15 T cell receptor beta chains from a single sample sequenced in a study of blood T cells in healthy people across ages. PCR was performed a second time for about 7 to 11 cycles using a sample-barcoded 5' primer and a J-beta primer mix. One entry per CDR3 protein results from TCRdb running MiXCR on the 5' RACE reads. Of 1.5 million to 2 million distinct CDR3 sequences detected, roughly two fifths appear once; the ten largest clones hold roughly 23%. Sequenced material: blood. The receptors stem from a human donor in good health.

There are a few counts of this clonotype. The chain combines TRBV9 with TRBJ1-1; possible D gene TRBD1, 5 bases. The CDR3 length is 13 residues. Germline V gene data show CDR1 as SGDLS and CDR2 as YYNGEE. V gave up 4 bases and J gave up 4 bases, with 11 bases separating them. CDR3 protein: CASSPHGTTEAFF. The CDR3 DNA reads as TGTGCCAGCAGCCCCCACGGGACCACTGAAGCTTTCTTT.

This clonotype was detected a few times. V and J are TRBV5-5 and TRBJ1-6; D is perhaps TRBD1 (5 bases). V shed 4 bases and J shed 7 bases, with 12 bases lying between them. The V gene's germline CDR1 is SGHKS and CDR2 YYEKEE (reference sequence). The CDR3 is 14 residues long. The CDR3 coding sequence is TGTGCCAGCAGCCCGGGGACCCGAAATTCACCCCTCCACTTT. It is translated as CASSPGTRNSPLHF.

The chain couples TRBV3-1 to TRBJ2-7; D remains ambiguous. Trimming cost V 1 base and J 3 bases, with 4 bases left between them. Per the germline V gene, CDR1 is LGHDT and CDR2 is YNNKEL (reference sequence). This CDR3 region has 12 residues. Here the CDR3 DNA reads TGTGCCAGCAGCCAAGTATACTACGAGCAGTACTTC. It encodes CASSQVYYEQYF.

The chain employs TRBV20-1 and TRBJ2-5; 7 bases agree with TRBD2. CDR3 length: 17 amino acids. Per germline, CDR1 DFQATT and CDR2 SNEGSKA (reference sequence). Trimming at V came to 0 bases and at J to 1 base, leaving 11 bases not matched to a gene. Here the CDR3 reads CSARDPPSGESQETQYF. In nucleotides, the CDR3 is TGCAGTGCTAGAGATCCTCCTAGCGGCGAATCCCAAGAGACCCAGTACTTC.

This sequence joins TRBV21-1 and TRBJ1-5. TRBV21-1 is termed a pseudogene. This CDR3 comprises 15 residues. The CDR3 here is CASSKAGDSNQPQHF. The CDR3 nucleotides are TGTGCCAGCAGCAAAGCGGGGGATAGCAATCAGCCCCAGCATTTT.

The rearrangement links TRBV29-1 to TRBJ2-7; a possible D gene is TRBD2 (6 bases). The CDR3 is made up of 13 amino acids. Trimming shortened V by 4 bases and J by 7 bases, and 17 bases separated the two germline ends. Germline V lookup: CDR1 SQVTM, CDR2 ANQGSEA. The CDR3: CSVAQGAGKEQYF. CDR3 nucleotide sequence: TGCAGCGTTGCCCAGGGTGCGGGGAAAGAGCAGTACTTC.

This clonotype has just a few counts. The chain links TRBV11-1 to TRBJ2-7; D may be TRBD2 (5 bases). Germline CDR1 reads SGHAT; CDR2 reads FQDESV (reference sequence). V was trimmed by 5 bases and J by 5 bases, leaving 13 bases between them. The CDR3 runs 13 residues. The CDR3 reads CASSRAHGDEQYF. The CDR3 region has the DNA TGTGCCAGCAGCCGAGCCCACGGGGACGAGCAGTACTTC.

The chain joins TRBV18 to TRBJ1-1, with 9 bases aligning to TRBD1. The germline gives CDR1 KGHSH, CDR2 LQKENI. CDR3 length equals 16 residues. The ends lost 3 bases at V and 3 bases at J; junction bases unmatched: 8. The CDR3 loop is CASSPGTGLLDTEAFF. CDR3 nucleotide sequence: TGTGCCAGCTCACCCGGGACAGGGCTTTTGGACACTGAAGCTTTCTTT.

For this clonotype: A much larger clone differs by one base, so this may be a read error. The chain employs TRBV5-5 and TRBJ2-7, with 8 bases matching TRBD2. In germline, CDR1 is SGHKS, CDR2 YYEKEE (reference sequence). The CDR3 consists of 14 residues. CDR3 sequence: CANSLGGLVYEQYF. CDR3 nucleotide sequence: TGTGCCAACAGCTTAGGGGGACTAGTCTACGAGCAGTACTTC.

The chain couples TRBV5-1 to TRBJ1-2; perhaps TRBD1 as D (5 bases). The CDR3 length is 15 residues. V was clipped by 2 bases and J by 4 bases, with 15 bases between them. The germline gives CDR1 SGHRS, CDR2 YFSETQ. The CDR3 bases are TGCGCCAGCAGCTTAGAGGGGCTCTCCCTCTATGGCTACACCTTC. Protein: CASSLEGLSLYGYTF.

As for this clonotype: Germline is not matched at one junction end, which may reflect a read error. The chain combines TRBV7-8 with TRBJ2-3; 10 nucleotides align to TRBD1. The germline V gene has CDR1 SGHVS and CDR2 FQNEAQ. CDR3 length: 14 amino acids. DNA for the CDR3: TGTGCCAGCAGCTTGGGACAGGGGACAGATGCGCAGTATTTT. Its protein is CASSLGQGTDAQYF.

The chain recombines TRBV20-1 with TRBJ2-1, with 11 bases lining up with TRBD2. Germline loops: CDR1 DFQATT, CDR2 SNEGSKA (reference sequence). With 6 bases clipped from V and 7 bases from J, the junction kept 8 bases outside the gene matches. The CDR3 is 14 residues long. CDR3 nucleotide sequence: TGCAGTGCCGATTCTAGCGGGGGGACGAATGAGCAGTTCTTC. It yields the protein CSADSSGGTNEQFF.

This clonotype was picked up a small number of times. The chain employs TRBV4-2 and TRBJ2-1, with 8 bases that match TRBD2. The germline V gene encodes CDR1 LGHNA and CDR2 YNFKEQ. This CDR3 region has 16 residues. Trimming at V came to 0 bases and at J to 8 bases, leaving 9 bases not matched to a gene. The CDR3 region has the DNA TGTGCCAGCAGCCAAGAGTTGACGGGGGGGAGCGATGAGCAGTTCTTC. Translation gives CASSQELTGGSDEQFF.

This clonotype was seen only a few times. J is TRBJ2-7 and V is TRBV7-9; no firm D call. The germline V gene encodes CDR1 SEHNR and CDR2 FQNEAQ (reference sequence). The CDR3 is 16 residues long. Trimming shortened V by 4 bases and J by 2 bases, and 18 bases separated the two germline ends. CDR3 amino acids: CASSSYGATKPYEQYF. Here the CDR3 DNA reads TGTGCCAGCAGCTCTTACGGAGCCACAAAACCCTACGAGCAGTACTTC. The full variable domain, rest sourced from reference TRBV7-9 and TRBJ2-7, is DTGVSQNPRHKITKRGQNVTFRCDPISEHNRLYWYRQTLGQGPEFLTYFQNEAQLEKSRLLSDRFSAERPKGSFSTLEIQRTEQGDSAMYLCASSSYGATKPYEQYFGPGTRLTVT.

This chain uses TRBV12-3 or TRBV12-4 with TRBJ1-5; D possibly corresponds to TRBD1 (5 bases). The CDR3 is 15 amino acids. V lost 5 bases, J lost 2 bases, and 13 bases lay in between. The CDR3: CASSRQIGGNQPQHF. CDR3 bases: TGTGCCAGCAGTCGACAGATCGGGGGCAATCAGCCCCAGCATTTT.